These T cell receptor beta chains were read from a single sample in a study of shared clonotypes between healthy human individuals. Here immunoSEQ multiplex PCR was the method, and the copy in TCRdb shows in-frame clones only, minus some. The data show a few million clones, about 93% seen once. Sequenced: naive CD8+ T cells from PBMCs. These receptors were taken from a man younger than 35 in good health. Some clones in this sample may be carry-over from other donors' samples. The conserved cysteine and the conserved F or W are not part of the CDR3 here.

V	CDR3
TRBV27	ASSAGGNTEAF
TRBV7-8	ASNPPGAGRTDTQY
TRBV5-1	ASSLALHEDSGNTIY
TRBV11-2	ASGGGELF
TRBV7-9	ASSHPGGPSSYEQY
TRBV7-8	ASSSLLAGDSRSTSEQF
TRBV6-1	ASSEGVSANPYEQY
TRBV27	ASSLLLGGEQF
TRBV2	ATLTRQGSYT
TRBV7-3	ASSLDREGKNTEAF
TRBV5-6	ASSLPQGAGGYT
TRBV20-1	SAFKETQY
TRBV29-1	SVVAGAGFYEQY
TRBV29-1	SVGRQGADIQY
TRBV27	ASSDGLAGTYEQY
TRBV5-5	ASSPDRRTSGNTGELF
TRBV4-3	ASSEDLGTSGGGDTQY
TRBV28	ASSLMRSQH
TRBV27	ASSLVKGGTEAF
TRBV28	ASRGQAYGYT
TRBV6-5	ASIVSSGSEQY
TRBV15	ATSRSSGANVLT
TRBV6-1	ASSGLAREQY
TRBV27	ASSDKGTAYSNQPQH
TRBV6-5	ASSYVAGSGTEAF
TRBV6-5	ASSYGGTHNEQF
TRBV9	ASSGGQGYEQY
TRBV27	ASSSNRQAHYGYT